Listed below are T cell receptor beta chains from one sample, sequenced in a study of blood T cell repertoires in COVID-19. This table comes from immunoSEQ multiplex PCR, and its TCRdb copy is limited to in-frame clones, with some not included. The sample has around 400,000 clones, over 75% seen once. The sequencing input was PBMCs or T cells enriched from blood (not recorded which). These receptors all come from a woman younger than 35 who had been exposed to COVID-19. Each CDR3 is given with its conserved first and last residue. D genes are given only for firm matches. For some rows the clone size is stated as once, few or many, or as a class when expanded; others skip it.

d_call: TRBD1
v_call: TRBV2
j_call: TRBJ1-1
clone_size: -
cdr3_aa: CASSSTGVLGTEAFF
cdr3_nt: TGTGCCAGCAGTTCGACAGGGGTATTGGGCACTGAAGCTTTCTTT

d_call: -
v_call: TRBV2
j_call: TRBJ2-7
clone_size: -
cdr3_aa: CASRARLSYEQYF
cdr3_nt: TGTGCCAGCAGGGCGAGGCTCTCCTACGAGCAGTACTTC

d_call: -
v_call: TRBV29-1
j_call: TRBJ1-2
clone_size: -
cdr3_aa: CSVEESNGQIYGYTF
cdr3_nt: TGCAGCGTTGAAGAATCGAACGGACAGATCTATGGCTACACCTTC

d_call: TRBD2
v_call: TRBV7-2
j_call: TRBJ2-1
clone_size: -
cdr3_aa: CASTALAGVSNEQFF
cdr3_nt: TGTGCCAGCACCGCACTAGCGGGAGTTTCTAATGAGCAGTTCTTC

d_call: -
v_call: TRBV5-6
j_call: TRBJ2-3
clone_size: -
cdr3_aa: CASSWTTDTQYF
cdr3_nt: TGTGCCAGCAGCTGGACAACAGATACGCAGTATTTT

d_call: TRBD2
v_call: TRBV27
j_call: TRBJ2-7
clone_size: few
cdr3_aa: CASTSGGWQYF
cdr3_nt: TGTGCCAGCACCAGCGGGGGATGGCAGTACTTC

d_call: TRBD1
v_call: TRBV28
j_call: TRBJ2-7
clone_size: once
cdr3_aa: CASSFTTGGSYEQYF
cdr3_nt: TGTGCCAGCAGTTTTACGACAGGGGGCTCCTACGAGCAGTACTTC

d_call: -
v_call: TRBV7-3
j_call: TRBJ1-3
clone_size: -
cdr3_aa: CASSLTGTGNTIYF
cdr3_nt: TGTGCCAGCAGCTTAACAGGGACAGGAAACACCATATATTTT

d_call: -
v_call: TRBV27
j_call: TRBJ1-2
clone_size: -
cdr3_aa: CASSQGTGGNYGYTF
cdr3_nt: TGTGCCAGCAGTCAGGGGACGGGGGGAAACTATGGCTACACCTTC

d_call: -
v_call: TRBV14
j_call: TRBJ1-1
clone_size: -
cdr3_aa: CASSQNRASGSVAFF
cdr3_nt: TGTGCCAGCAGCCAGAACAGGGCTTCGGGGTCGGTGGCTTTCTTT

d_call: TRBD1
v_call: TRBV6-5
j_call: TRBJ2-7
clone_size: -
cdr3_aa: CASSPRQGDEQYF
cdr3_nt: TGTGCCAGCAGTCCTCGACAGGGGGACGAGCAGTACTTC

d_call: TRBD1
v_call: TRBV5-1
j_call: TRBJ2-5
clone_size: -
cdr3_aa: CASSLAGTGSVRETQYF
cdr3_nt: TGCGCCAGCAGCTTGGCGGGGACAGGGTCAGTGAGGGAGACCCAGTACTTC

d_call: -
v_call: TRBV21-1
j_call: TRBJ2-7
clone_size: -
cdr3_aa: CASSKVNSGSDYEQYF
cdr3_nt: TGTGCCAGCAGCAAAGTCAACAGCGGGAGTGATTACGAGCAGTACTTC

d_call: TRBD2
v_call: TRBV28
j_call: TRBJ2-3
clone_size: -
cdr3_aa: CASSGNSGSRSDTQYF
cdr3_nt: TGTGCCAGCAGTGGGAATAGCGGGAGTAGGTCAGATACGCAGTATTTT

d_call: -
v_call: TRBV28
j_call: TRBJ1-6
clone_size: -
cdr3_aa: CASSGSQGSASPLHF
cdr3_nt: TGTGCCAGCAGTGGGTCCCAGGGATCGGCTTCACCCCTCCACTTT

d_call: TRBD1
v_call: TRBV10-2
j_call: TRBJ2-7
clone_size: -
cdr3_aa: CASSEPIMTGLEQYF
cdr3_nt: TGCGCCAGCAGTGAGCCGATAATGACAGGGCTCGAGCAGTACTTC

d_call: -
v_call: TRBV9
j_call: TRBJ1-2
clone_size: -
cdr3_aa: CASSVVGSPAYGYTF
cdr3_nt: TGTGCCAGCAGCGTAGTCGGGTCACCAGCCTATGGCTACACCTTC

d_call: -
v_call: TRBV28
j_call: TRBJ1-3
clone_size: -
cdr3_aa: CASKQLLSGNTIYF
cdr3_nt: TGTGCCAGCAAACAGCTACTCTCTGGAAACACCATATATTTT

d_call: -
v_call: TRBV29-1
j_call: TRBJ1-1
clone_size: -
cdr3_aa: CSVAPDMNTEAFF
cdr3_nt: TGCAGCGTTGCTCCAGACATGAACACTGAAGCTTTCTTT

d_call: TRBD2
v_call: TRBV4-3
j_call: TRBJ2-2
clone_size: -
cdr3_aa: CASSRGLAPTNTGELFF
cdr3_nt: TGCGCCAGCAGCCGAGGACTAGCCCCTACGAACACCGGGGAGCTGTTTTTT

d_call: TRBD1
v_call: TRBV19
j_call: TRBJ1-1
clone_size: -
cdr3_aa: CASSRGTGGTEAFF
cdr3_nt: TGTGCCAGTAGTCGGGGAACAGGGGGCACTGAAGCTTTCTTT

d_call: TRBD2
v_call: TRBV4-1
j_call: TRBJ2-1
clone_size: few
cdr3_aa: CASSQEAASGRINNEQFF
cdr3_nt: TGCGCCAGCAGCCAAGAGGCGGCTAGCGGGAGGATAAACAATGAGCAGTTCTTC

d_call: -
v_call: TRBV6-5
j_call: TRBJ1-1
clone_size: -
cdr3_aa: CASRRTENTEAFF
cdr3_nt: TGTGCCAGCAGGCGAACAGAGAACACTGAAGCTTTCTTT

d_call: -
v_call: TRBV29-1
j_call: TRBJ2-1
clone_size: -
cdr3_aa: CSVVGRHNEQFF
cdr3_nt: TGCAGCGTTGTCGGCAGGCACAATGAGCAGTTCTTC

d_call: TRBD2
v_call: TRBV28
j_call: TRBJ2-1
clone_size: -
cdr3_aa: CASTLGLAGPAAYNEQFF
cdr3_nt: TGTGCCAGCACCTTGGGGCTAGCGGGCCCTGCCGCCTACAATGAGCAGTTCTTC

d_call: TRBD2
v_call: TRBV15
j_call: TRBJ2-3
clone_size: -
cdr3_aa: CATSSPAPSGITDTQYF
cdr3_nt: TGTGCCACCAGCAGCCCCGCCCCTAGCGGGATCACAGATACGCAGTATTTT

d_call: -
v_call: TRBV28
j_call: TRBJ1-5
clone_size: -
cdr3_aa: CASSFRQANQPQHF
cdr3_nt: TGTGCCAGCAGTTTTCGGCAGGCCAATCAGCCCCAGCATTTT

d_call: -
v_call: TRBV18
j_call: TRBJ2-2
clone_size: -
cdr3_aa: CASSPPTAGELFF
cdr3_nt: TGTGCCAGCTCACCACCGACAGCCGGGGAGCTGTTTTTT

d_call: -
v_call: TRBV2
j_call: TRBJ1-1
clone_size: -
cdr3_aa: CASQGNTEAFF
cdr3_nt: TGTGCCAGCCAGGGGAACACTGAAGCTTTCTTT

d_call: TRBD2
v_call: TRBV19
j_call: TRBJ2-7
clone_size: -
cdr3_aa: CASSIRTSGTEQYF
cdr3_nt: TGTGCCAGTAGTATCAGGACTAGCGGGACCGAGCAGTACTTC

d_call: -
v_call: TRBV15
j_call: TRBJ2-1
clone_size: -
cdr3_aa: CATSGLSGTYNEQFF
cdr3_nt: TGTGCCACCAGCGGCCTAAGCGGTACCTACAATGAGCAGTTCTTC

d_call: TRBD1
v_call: TRBV11-2
j_call: TRBJ2-7
clone_size: -
cdr3_aa: CASWGQLDSYEQYF
cdr3_nt: TGTGCCAGCTGGGGACAGTTAGATAGCTACGAGCAGTACTTC

d_call: TRBD2
v_call: TRBV3-1/TRBV3-2
j_call: TRBJ2-2
clone_size: -
cdr3_aa: CASSQEGWTSATGELFF
cdr3_nt: TGTGCCAGCAGCCAAGAGGGGTGGACTAGCGCCACCGGGGAGCTGTTTTTT

d_call: -
v_call: TRBV28
j_call: TRBJ2-1
clone_size: -
cdr3_aa: CASSLGQGLNEQFF
cdr3_nt: TGTGCCAGCAGTTTAGGGCAGGGACTCAATGAGCAGTTCTTC